This TCR beta chain comes out of a study of CD8+CD57+ T cells in acquired aplastic anemia. The CDR3 has 14 amino acids. The V gene lost 1 base and the J gene lost 4 bases, with 10 bases spanning the gap. In germline, CDR1 is SGHTA, CDR2 FQGNSA. Researchers used genomic DNA as the template to profile TCR beta VDJ and CDR3. From the reads, TCRdb called clonotypes with MiXCR, one entry per CDR3 protein. Here the sample spans roughly 130,000 distinct CDR3 sequences, around 46% being singletons. The specimen sequenced was sorted CD4+, CD8+, or CD8+CD57+ T cells (not recorded which) from PBMCs. This receptor was identified in a human donor in good health, serving as a control. The V call is TRBV7-2, the J call TRBJ2-5; D is unresolved. The CDR3 coding sequence is TGTGCCAGCAGCTTAGGCCTAGGCGTAGAGACCCAGTACTTC. Its protein product is CASSLGLGVETQYF. Full variable domain (remainder filled in from reference TRBV7-2 and TRBJ2-5): GAGVSQSPSNKVTEKGKDVELRCDPISGHTALYWYRQSLGQGLEFLIYFQGNSAPDKSGLPSDRFSAERTGGSVSTLTIQRTQQEDSAVYLCASSLGLGVETQYFGPGTRLLVL.